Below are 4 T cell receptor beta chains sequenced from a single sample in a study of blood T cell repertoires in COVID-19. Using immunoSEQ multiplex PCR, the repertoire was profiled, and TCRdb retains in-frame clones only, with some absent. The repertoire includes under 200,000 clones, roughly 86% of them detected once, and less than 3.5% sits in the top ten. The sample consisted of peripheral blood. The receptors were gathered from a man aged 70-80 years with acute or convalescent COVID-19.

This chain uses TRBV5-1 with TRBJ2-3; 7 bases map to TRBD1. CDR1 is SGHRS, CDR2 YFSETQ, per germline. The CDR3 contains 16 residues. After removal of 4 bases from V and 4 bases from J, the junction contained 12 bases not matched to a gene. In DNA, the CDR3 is TGCGCCAGCAGCGCCTCGCCCGGACAGGAGGCAGATACGCAGTATTTT. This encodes CASSASPGQEADTQYF.

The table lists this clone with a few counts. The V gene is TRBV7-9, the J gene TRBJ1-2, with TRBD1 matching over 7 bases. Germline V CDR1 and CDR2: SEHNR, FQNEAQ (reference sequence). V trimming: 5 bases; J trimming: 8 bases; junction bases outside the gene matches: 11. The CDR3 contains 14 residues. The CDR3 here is CASSVVGGSGGYTF. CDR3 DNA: TGTGCCAGCAGCGTTGTAGGGGGCTCAGGCGGCTACACCTTC.

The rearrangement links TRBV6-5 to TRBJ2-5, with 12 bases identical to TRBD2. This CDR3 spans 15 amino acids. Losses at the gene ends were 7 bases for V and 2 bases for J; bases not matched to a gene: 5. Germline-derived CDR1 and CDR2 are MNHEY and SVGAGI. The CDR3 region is CASNRGLAGQETQYF. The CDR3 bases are TGTGCCAGCAACCGTGGACTAGCGGGACAAGAGACCCAGTACTTC.

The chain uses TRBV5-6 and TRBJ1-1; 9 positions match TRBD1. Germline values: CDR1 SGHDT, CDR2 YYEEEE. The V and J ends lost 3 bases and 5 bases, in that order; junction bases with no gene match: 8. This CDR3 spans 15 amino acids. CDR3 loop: CASSSPRQGETEAFF. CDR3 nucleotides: TGTGCCAGCAGCTCCCCTAGACAGGGGGAAACTGAAGCTTTCTTT.